What follows are 28 T cell receptor beta chains derived from one specimen sequenced in a study of blood T cells in healthy people across ages. With a J-beta primer mix and a sample-barcoded 5' primer, a second PCR ran about 7 to 12 cycles. MiXCR was run by TCRdb on the 5' RACE reads, yielding one entry per CDR3 protein. The sample yields about 540,000 distinct CDR3 sequences, less than 25% seen once. These data are also associated with another study on T cells of mothers and their children.

The specimen was blood. The receptors shown here come from a boy younger than 18 in good health.

This clonotype was picked up many times. The gene calls are TRBV27 and TRBJ2-4; 7 bases are shared with TRBD2. There are 14 residues in the CDR3. Per germline, CDR1 MNHEY and CDR2 SMNVEV (reference sequence). Germline trimming cut 3 bases from V and 7 bases from J; bases unmatched to any gene: 6. This CDR3 reads CASSLGGSFNIQYF. CDR3 in DNA: TGTGCCAGCAGTTTGGGAGGGAGTTTCAACATTCAGTACTTC.

This clonotype has just one count. V gene TRBV20-1 combines with J gene TRBJ2-7, with D perhaps assigned TRBD1 or TRBD2 (5 bases each). V was shortened by 0 bases and J by 2 bases, with 14 bases between the two germline ends. Germline CDR1 DFQATT, CDR2 SNEGSKA (reference sequence). CDR3 length: 15 amino acids. DNA of the CDR3: TGCAGTGCTAGAGATTTTCCGGGGACCACCTACGAGCAGTACTTC. It yields the protein CSARDFPGTTYEQYF.

This clonotype appeared many times. The chain carries TRBV20-1 and TRBJ2-5; 8 nucleotides line up with TRBD1. This CDR3 has 14 amino acids. In germline, CDR1 is DFQATT, CDR2 SNEGSKA (reference sequence). Unmatched junction bases numbered 6, after V lost 5 bases and J lost 1 base. Here the CDR3 DNA reads TGCAGTGCTGACGACAGGGGTTTCCAAGAGACCCAGTACTTC. Amino acids: CSADDRGFQETQYF.

The chain uses TRBV9 and TRBJ2-5; perhaps TRBD2 as D (5 bases). Trimming removed 6 bases at V and 6 bases at J, with 15 bases between. The CDR3 length is 13 residues. CDR1 SGDLS and CDR2 YYNGEE come from the germline V gene. CDR3 coding DNA: TGTGCCAGCACCTGGACTTTCCGCAAGACCCAGTACTTC. This encodes CASTWTFRKTQYF. Using reference TRBV9 and TRBJ2-5 for the parts outside the CDR3, the full variable domain is DSGVTQTPKHLITATGQRVTLRCSPRSGDLSVYWYQQSLDQGLQFLIQYYNGEERAKGNILERFSAQQFPDLHSELNLSSLELGDSALYFCASTWTFRKTQYFGPGTRLLVL.

This clonotype was counted a few times. The rearrangement links TRBV28 to TRBJ2-3; a weak D match, TRBD2 (5 bases). Trimming cost V 1 base and J 5 bases, with 10 bases left between them. Germline V gene data show CDR1 as MDHEN and CDR2 as SYDVKM. The CDR3 totals 14 residues. CDR3 in amino acids: CASSLSSSQDTQYF. The CDR3 nucleotides read TGTGCCAGCAGTTTATCGTCTAGCCAAGATACGCAGTATTTT.

This clonotype turned up a few times. The V call is TRBV20-1, the J call TRBJ1-4; no definite D call. V was cut by 5 bases and J by 1 base, with 2 bases left in between. The CDR3 runs 11 residues. Germline CDR1 is DFQATT and CDR2 is SNEGSKA (reference sequence). CDR3: CSAQTNEKLFF. DNA for the CDR3: TGCAGTGCTCAAACTAATGAAAAACTGTTTTTT.

This clonotype was detected once. This sequence joins TRBV2 and TRBJ2-7, with a possible D match to TRBD1 (7 bases). V gave up 7 bases and J gave up 7 bases, with 17 bases separating them. Germline loops: CDR1 SNHLY, CDR2 FYNNEI. The length of the CDR3 is 13 residues. The CDR3 region is CASILEGAYEQYF. DNA of the CDR3: TGTGCCAGCATCCTGGAGGGGGCTTATGAGCAGTACTTC.

This clonotype was observed a handful of times. The chain has TRBV2 and TRBJ1-5; D not resolved. The germline CDR1 and CDR2 sequences are SNHLY and FYNNEI. This CDR3 has 15 amino acids. The V gene lost 5 bases and the J gene lost 1 base, with 12 bases spanning the gap. Here the CDR3 DNA reads TGTGCCAGCAGTAAAAATGGAAGGAGCAATCAGCCCCAGCATTTT. Translation: CASSKNGRSNQPQHF.

This clonotype was picked up a small number of times. This sequence joins TRBV20-1 and TRBJ1-4; 7 bases match TRBD1. There are 15 residues in the CDR3. The V segment lost 2 bases and the J segment 7 bases; nucleotides outside the gene matches: 10. Germline values: CDR1 DFQATT, CDR2 SNEGSKA (reference sequence). CDR3 protein: CSARSKGQEAEKLFF. The CDR3 coding sequence is TGCAGTGCTAGATCAAAAGGACAGGAGGCTGAAAAACTGTTTTTT.

V gene TRBV29-1 combines with J gene TRBJ2-5, with no clear D. The DNA matches TRBJ2-1 better at its end, which makes the J call doubtful. Germline lookup yields CDR1 SQVTM and CDR2 ANQGSEA. The CDR3 is made up of 13 amino acids. The CDR3 region has the DNA TGCAGCGTTGAAGACTGGACGGGCGATGAGCAGTTCTTC. As protein: CSVEDWTGDEQFF.

The chain has TRBV7-6 and TRBJ1-6; 10 nucleotides line up with TRBD1. Germline values: CDR1 SGHVS, CDR2 FNYEAQ. V trimming: 8 bases; J trimming: 9 bases; junction bases outside the gene matches: 10. The CDR3 is 15 amino acids. The CDR3 protein is CASARGGQGFSPLHF. CDR3 DNA sequence: TGTGCCAGCGCCCGCGGGGGACAGGGGTTTTCACCCCTCCACTTT.

The V and J genes are TRBV4-3 and TRBJ2-4, with 8 bases matching TRBD1. J was trimmed by 0 bases and V by 0 bases; bases with no gene match: 7. The CDR3 is made up of 18 amino acids. Germline CDR1 is LGHNA and CDR2 is YSLEER. The CDR3 spells CASSQELDRDLAKNIQYF. For the CDR3, the DNA is TGCGCCAGCAGCCAAGAACTGGACAGGGATCTAGCCAAAAACATTCAGTACTTC.

There are a few counts of this clonotype. The rearrangement joins TRBV25-1 to TRBJ2-7, with TRBD1 matching over 8 bases. Looked up from germline, CDR1 is MGHDK and CDR2 is SYGVNS. J lost 0 bases, V lost 4 bases, and 5 bases had no gene match. The CDR3 consists of 15 residues. The CDR3 here is CASSVLDRASYEQYF. The CDR3 DNA reads TGTGCCAGCAGTGTCCTGGACAGGGCCTCCTACGAGCAGTACTTC.

In this sample, this clonotype turned up a few times. The rearrangement uses TRBV29-1 and TRBJ1-2; D possibly corresponds to TRBD1 (5 bases). Deletions cut 1 base from V and 4 bases from J, with 7 bases between. Germline assignment: CDR1 SQVTM and CDR2 ANQGSEA. The CDR3 spans 12 residues. DNA of the CDR3: TGCAGCGTTGAAGGGGACCTCTATGGCTACACCTTC. It translates to CSVEGDLYGYTF.

The rearrangement links TRBV4-1 to TRBJ2-7, with D perhaps matching TRBD1 (6 bases). The CDR3 extends over 16 amino acids. Germline loops: CDR1 MGHRA, CDR2 YSYEKL. V lost 1 base and J lost 7, with 20 bases in between. CDR3 residues: CASSQGTGRTQGEQYF. CDR3 coding DNA: TGCGCCAGCAGCCAAGGGACTGGACGGACCCAGGGGGAGCAGTACTTC.

The chain's CDR3 is CSVRTVHSYEQYF. In nucleotides, the CDR3 is TGCAGCGTTAGGACTGTGCACAGCTACGAGCAGTACTTC. V usage is TRBV29-1 and J usage is TRBJ2-7, with a tentative D call TRBD2 (5 bases). CDR1 is SQVTM, CDR2 ANQGSEA, per germline. V gave up 5 bases and J gave up 3 bases, with 14 bases separating them. The CDR3 is 13 residues long.

The chain joins TRBV21-1 to TRBJ2-5. TRBV21-1 is tagged as a pseudogene. The CDR3 extends over 14 amino acids. The CDR3 reads CASSKGGSRETQYF. For the CDR3, the DNA is TGTGCCAGCAGCAAAGGGGGTAGCCGAGAGACCCAGTACTTC.

The chain couples TRBV6-4 to TRBJ2-2; D is ambiguous. CDR1 is MRHNA and CDR2 is SNTAGT in the germline V gene. Trimming took 6 bases from V and 5 from J, leaving 7 bases between them. The CDR3 runs to 12 residues. DNA for the CDR3: TGTGCCAGCAGATTGGGTACCGGGGAGCTGTTTTTT. It encodes CASRLGTGELFF.

As for this clonotype: This may come from a read error, since a much larger clone is one base off. The chain recombines TRBV11-2 with TRBJ2-1, with 10 bases fitting TRBD2. The CDR3 totals 15 residues. Looked up from germline, CDR1 is SGHAT and CDR2 is FQNNGV. DNA of the CDR3: TGTGCCAGCAGCTCACGACTAGCGGGCTACAATGAGCAGTCCTTC. Translation gives CASSSRLAGYNEQSF. The complete variable domain, with remaining parts taken from reference TRBV11-2 and TRBJ2-1, reads EAGVAQSPRYKIIEKRQSVAFWCNPISGHATLYWYQQILGQGPKLLIQFQNNGVVDDSQLPKDRFSAERLKGVDSTLKIQPAKLEDSAVYLCASSSRLAGYNEQSFGPGTRLTVL.

This clonotype showed up just a few times. The rearrangement links TRBV12-3 or TRBV12-4 to TRBJ2-2; D tentatively fits TRBD1 or TRBD2 (6 bases each). Deletions cut 6 bases from V and 6 bases from J, with 8 bases between. This CDR3 comprises 12 residues. The DNA for the CDR3 is TGTGCCAGCAGCGGGGGCGCCGGGGAGCTGTTTTTT. It encodes CASSGGAGELFF.

The rearrangement uses TRBV29-1 and TRBJ2-1; 10 bases map to TRBD2. Germline V lookup: CDR1 SQVTM, CDR2 ANQGSEA. V lost 6 bases and J lost 3; bases outside the gene matches: 5. The CDR3 contains 14 residues. The CDR3 spells CSVLKREGYNEQFF. CDR3 nucleotide sequence: TGCAGCGTCCTGAAGCGGGAGGGCTACAATGAGCAGTTCTTC.

This clonotype occurred a few times. The V call is TRBV5-1, the J call TRBJ1-2; 12 bases are a match to TRBD1. The CDR3 has 14 amino acids. Per germline, CDR1 SGHRS and CDR2 YFSETQ. After removal of 4 bases from V and 12 bases from J, the junction contained 10 bases not matched to a gene. The CDR3 DNA reads TGCGCCAGCAGCGCAGCCCGGGACAGGGGGCCGCACACCTTC. Amino acid sequence: CASSAARDRGPHTF.

The gene calls are TRBV20-1 and TRBJ2-7; D may be TRBD2 (5 bases). V lost 5 bases to trimming and J lost 3 bases, with 20 bases between them. In germline, CDR1 is DFQATT, CDR2 SNEGSKA (reference sequence). This CDR3 comprises 15 residues. The CDR3 region is CSAPTFRDRIYEQYF. The CDR3 DNA is TGCAGTGCTCCCACTTTCCGGGATCGGATCTACGAGCAGTACTTC.

This clonotype was detected only a few times. The V and J genes are TRBV6-6 and TRBJ1-1; D ambiguous. This CDR3 is built from 13 residues. Trimming left V 7 bases short and J 6 bases short, with 15 bases between. The germline CDR1 and CDR2 sequences are MNHNY and SVGAGI (reference sequence). CDR3 DNA: TGTGCCAGCAATCAACGGCTGGATTCTGAAGCTTTCTTT. Translating it yields CASNQRLDSEAFF.

The rearrangement uses TRBV29-1 and TRBJ2-5; TRBD1 is a possible D gene (6 bases). This CDR3 spans 13 amino acids. Trimming cost V 4 bases and J 5 bases, with 14 bases left between them. Per the germline V gene, CDR1 is SQVTM and CDR2 is ANQGSEA. CDR3 loop: CSVGYRRGETQYF. The CDR3 nucleotides read TGCAGCGTTGGGTACCGAAGGGGGGAGACCCAGTACTTC.

The chain carries TRBV4-2 and TRBJ2-5; no reliable D call. The CDR3 spans 13 residues. V was clipped by 0 bases and J by 7 bases, with 9 bases between them. Germline CDR1 is LGHNA and CDR2 is YNFKEQ. CDR3: CASSQESGGTQYF. CDR3 DNA: TGTGCCAGCAGCCAAGAGTCCGGTGGGACCCAGTACTTC.

The chain uses TRBV4-1 and TRBJ2-1, with 9 positions matching TRBD1. This CDR3 is 14 amino acids long. The junction had 4 bases not matched to a gene; V was cut back by 3 bases and J by 7 bases. Germline-derived CDR1 and CDR2 are MGHRA and YSYEKL. The chain's CDR3 is CASSQGTGFNEQFF. The DNA of the CDR3 is TGCGCCAGCAGCCAGGGGACAGGGTTTAATGAGCAGTTCTTC.

A note on this clonotype: One end of the junction varies from germline; a read error may be responsible. The rearrangement joins TRBV7-2 to TRBJ2-7; 7 bases match TRBD1. Germline V gene lookup returns CDR1 SGHTA and CDR2 FQGNSA. This CDR3 spans 14 amino acids. CDR3 protein: CASSLEGSGTATLF. The CDR3 DNA reads as TGTGCCAGCAGCTTAGAGGGGTCAGGGACAGCTACTCTCTTC.